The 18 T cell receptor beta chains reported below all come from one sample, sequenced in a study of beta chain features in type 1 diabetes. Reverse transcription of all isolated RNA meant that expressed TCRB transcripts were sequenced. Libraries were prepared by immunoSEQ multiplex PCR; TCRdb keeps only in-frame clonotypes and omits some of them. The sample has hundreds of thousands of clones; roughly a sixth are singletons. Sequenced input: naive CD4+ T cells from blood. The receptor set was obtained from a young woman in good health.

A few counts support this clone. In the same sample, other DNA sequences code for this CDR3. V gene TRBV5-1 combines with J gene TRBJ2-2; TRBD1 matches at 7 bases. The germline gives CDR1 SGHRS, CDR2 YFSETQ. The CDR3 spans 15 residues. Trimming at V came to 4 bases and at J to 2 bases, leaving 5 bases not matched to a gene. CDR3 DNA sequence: TGCGCCAGCAGCCTAGGGACAGTCAACACCGGGGAGCTGTTTTTT. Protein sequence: CASSLGTVNTGELFF.

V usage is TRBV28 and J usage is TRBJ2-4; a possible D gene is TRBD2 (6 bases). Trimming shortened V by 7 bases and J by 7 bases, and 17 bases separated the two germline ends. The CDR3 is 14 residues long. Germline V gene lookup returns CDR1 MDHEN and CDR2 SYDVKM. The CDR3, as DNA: TGTGCCAGCACCTTAGGGGCTAGCGCTAACATTCAGTACTTC. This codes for CASTLGASANIQYF. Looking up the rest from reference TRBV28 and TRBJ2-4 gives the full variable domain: DVKVTQSSRYLVKRTGEKVFLECVQDMDHENMFWYRQDPGLGLRLIYFSYDVKMKEKGDIPEGYSVSREKKERFSLILESASTNQTSMYLCASTLGASANIQYFGAGTRLSVL.

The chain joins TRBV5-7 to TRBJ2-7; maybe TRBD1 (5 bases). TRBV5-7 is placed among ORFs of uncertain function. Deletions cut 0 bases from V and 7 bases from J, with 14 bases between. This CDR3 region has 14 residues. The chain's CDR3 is CASSLAVRVGEQYF. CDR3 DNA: TGTGCCAGCAGCTTGGCCGTCAGGGTAGGGGAGCAGTACTTC.

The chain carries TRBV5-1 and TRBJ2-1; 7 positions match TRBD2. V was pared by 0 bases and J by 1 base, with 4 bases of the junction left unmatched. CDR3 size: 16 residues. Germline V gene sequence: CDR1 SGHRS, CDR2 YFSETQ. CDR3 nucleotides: TGCGCCAGCAGCTTGGGGAGCGGGGCTTCCTACAATGAGCAGTTCTTC. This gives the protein CASSLGSGASYNEQFF.

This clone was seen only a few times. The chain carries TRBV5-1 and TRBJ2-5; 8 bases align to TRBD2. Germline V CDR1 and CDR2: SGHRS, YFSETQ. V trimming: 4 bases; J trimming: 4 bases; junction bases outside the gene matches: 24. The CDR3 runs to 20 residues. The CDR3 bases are TGCGCCAGCAGCGACCTACCGGGTTTCGGGACTAGGCATGGTCGAGAGACCCAGTACTTC. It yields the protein CASSDLPGFGTRHGRETQYF.

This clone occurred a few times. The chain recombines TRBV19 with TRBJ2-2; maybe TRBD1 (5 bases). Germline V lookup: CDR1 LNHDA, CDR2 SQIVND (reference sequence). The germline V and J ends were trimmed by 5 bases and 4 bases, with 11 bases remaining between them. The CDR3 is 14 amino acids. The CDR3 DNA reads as TGTGCCAGTAGTCAGGGATGGGTCACCGGGGAGCTGTTTTTT. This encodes CASSQGWVTGELFF.

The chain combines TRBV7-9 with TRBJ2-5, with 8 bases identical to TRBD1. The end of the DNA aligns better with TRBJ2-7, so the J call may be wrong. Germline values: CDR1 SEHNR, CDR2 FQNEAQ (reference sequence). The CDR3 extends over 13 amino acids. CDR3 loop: CASSLQGAYEQYF. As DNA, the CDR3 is TGTGCCAGCAGCTTACAGGGGGCGTACGAGCAGTACTTC.

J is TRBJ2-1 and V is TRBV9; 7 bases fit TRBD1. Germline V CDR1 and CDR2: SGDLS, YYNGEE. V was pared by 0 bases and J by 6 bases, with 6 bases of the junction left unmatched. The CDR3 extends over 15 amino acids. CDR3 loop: CASSVEVAGGNEQFF. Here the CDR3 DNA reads TGTGCCAGCAGCGTAGAAGTGGCAGGGGGCAATGAGCAGTTCTTC.

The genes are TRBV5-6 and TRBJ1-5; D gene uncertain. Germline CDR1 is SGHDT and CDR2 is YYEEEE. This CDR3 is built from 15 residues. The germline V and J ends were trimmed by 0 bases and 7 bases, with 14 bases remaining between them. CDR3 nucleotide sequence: TGTGCCAGCAGCTTGGGGTCAGAACCTAGACAGCCCCAGCATTTT. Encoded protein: CASSLGSEPRQPQHF.

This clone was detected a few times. This CDR3 is CASSQVFQTTYEQYF. The CDR3 DNA is TGCGCCAGCAGCCAAGTTTTCCAAACTACCTACGAGCAGTACTTC. The chain recombines TRBV4-3 with TRBJ2-7, with D hard to call. V was cut by 1 base and J by 2 bases, with 12 bases left in between. CDR1 and CDR2 from the germline V gene are LGHNA and YSLEER. This CDR3 is 15 amino acids long.

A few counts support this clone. CDR3 sequence: CASSYVGGETQYF. The DNA of the CDR3 is TGTGCCAGCAGTTACGTGGGCGGAGAGACCCAGTACTTC. The chain links TRBV6-5 to TRBJ2-5; D call uncertain. This CDR3 spans 13 amino acids. V shed 2 bases and J shed 4 bases, with 8 bases lying between them. Germline V lookup: CDR1 MNHEY, CDR2 SVGAGI.

The CDR3 DNA is TGTGCCAGCAGCGCCCTGAGGGGGAGCACAGATACGCAGTATTTT. It specifies CASSALRGSTDTQYF. The V gene is TRBV7-2, the J gene TRBJ2-3; a weak D match, TRBD1 (6 bases). From germline, CDR1 is SGHTA and CDR2 FQGNSA. V lost 5 bases and J 0 bases, leaving 12 bases between the germline ends. This CDR3 region has 15 residues. Using reference TRBV7-2 and TRBJ2-3 for the parts outside the CDR3, the full variable domain is GAGVSQSPSNKVTEKGKDVELRCDPISGHTALYWYRQSLGQGLEFLIYFQGNSAPDKSGLPSDRFSAERTGGSVSTLTIQRTQQEDSAVYLCASSALRGSTDTQYFGPGTRLTVL.

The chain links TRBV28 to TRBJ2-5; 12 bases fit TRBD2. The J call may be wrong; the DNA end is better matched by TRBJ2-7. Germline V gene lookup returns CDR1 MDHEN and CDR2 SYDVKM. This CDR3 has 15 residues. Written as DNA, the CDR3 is TGTGCCAGCAGTCTAGCGGGAGGGCCCGTCGCCGAGCAGTACTTC. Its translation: CASSLAGGPVAEQYF.

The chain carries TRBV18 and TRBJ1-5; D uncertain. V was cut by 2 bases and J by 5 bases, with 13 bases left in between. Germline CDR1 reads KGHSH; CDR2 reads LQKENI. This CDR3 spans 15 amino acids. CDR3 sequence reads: CASSPSGPSHQPQHF. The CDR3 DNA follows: TGTGCCAGCTCACCATCGGGTCCGAGCCATCAGCCCCAGCATTTT.

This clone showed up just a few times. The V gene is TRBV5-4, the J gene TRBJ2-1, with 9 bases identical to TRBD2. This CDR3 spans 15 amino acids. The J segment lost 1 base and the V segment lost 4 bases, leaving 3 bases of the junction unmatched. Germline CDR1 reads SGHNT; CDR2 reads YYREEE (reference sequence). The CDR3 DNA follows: TGTGCCAGCAGCCCTAGCGGGACATCCTACAATGAGCAGTTCTTC. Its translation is CASSPSGTSYNEQFF.

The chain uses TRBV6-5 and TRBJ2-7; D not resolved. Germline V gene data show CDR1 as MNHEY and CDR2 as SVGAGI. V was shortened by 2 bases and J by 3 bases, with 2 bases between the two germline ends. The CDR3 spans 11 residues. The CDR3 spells CASSYLYEQYF. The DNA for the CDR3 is TGTGCCAGCAGTTACCTCTACGAGCAGTACTTC.

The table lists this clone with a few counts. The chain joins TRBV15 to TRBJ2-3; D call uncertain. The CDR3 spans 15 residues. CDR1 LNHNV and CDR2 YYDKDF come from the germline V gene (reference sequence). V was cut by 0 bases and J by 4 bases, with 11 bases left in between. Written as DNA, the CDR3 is TGTGCCACCAGCAGAGATGACATACGGGCAGATACGCAGTATTTT. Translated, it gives CATSRDDIRADTQYF.

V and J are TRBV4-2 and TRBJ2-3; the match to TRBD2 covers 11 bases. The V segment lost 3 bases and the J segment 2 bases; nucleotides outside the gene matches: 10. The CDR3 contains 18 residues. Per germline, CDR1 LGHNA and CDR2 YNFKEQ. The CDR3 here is CASSQHTGTSGFTDTQYF. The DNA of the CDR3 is TGTGCCAGCAGCCAGCACACGGGGACTAGCGGTTTCACAGATACGCAGTATTTT.